A selection of T cell receptor beta chains follows, all from one sample in a study of spatial heterogeneity in lung cancer. TCRdb reanalysed the 5' RACE reads using MiXCR and keeps one entry per CDR3 protein. The sample holds 45,000 or so distinct CDR3 sequences, around 11% seen once. Material: PBMCs, obtained at surgery. All receptors come from a female donor with early-stage non-small cell lung cancer. The CDR3 runs from the conserved cysteine through the conserved F or W. A D gene is named only where the DNA matches it firmly. Expanded clones are given a class, and other clones once, few, many or no size at all.

many	.	TRBJ1-2	TRBV2	TGTGCCAGCACGACGGGAGAGTACTATGGCTACACCTTC	CASTTGEYYGYTF
few	.	TRBJ1-6	TRBV3-1	TGTGCCAGCAGAGTGACCAATTCACCCCTCCACTTT	CASRVTNSPLHF
.	.	TRBJ1-2	TRBV12-3/TRBV12-4	TGTGCCAGCAGTTTTTCTGGGCTTGTTCCCAACACGGATGGCTACACCTTC	CASSFSGLVPNTDGYTF
few	TRBD1	TRBJ1-1	TRBV20-1	TGCAGTGCTAGAGATACCCGGTGGAGGGGGCACACTGAAGCTTTCTTT	CSARDTRWRGHTEAFF
.	.	TRBJ2-3	TRBV7-7	TGTGCTAGCAGCGCAGGAGGCCCAGATACGCAGTATTTT	CASSAGGPDTQYF
few	.	TRBJ1-5	TRBV3-1	TGTGCCAGCAGTCCCACCCGGAATAGCAATCAGCCCCAGCATTTT	CASSPTRNSNQPQHF
.	TRBD1	TRBJ2-5	TRBV13	TGTGCCAGCAGCCCTGGACAGGGGAGTCGTCAAGAGACCCAGTACTTC	CASSPGQGSRQETQYF
.	.	TRBJ1-5	TRBV5-1	TGCGCCAGCAGCTTGGAATCGGGCCAGAATCAGCCCCAGCATTTT	CASSLESGQNQPQHF
.	.	TRBJ1-3	TRBV29-1	TGCAGCGTTGGGGCAGGGTCTGGAAACACCATATATTTT	CSVGAGSGNTIYF
.	.	TRBJ2-7	TRBV20-1	TGCAGTGCTAGAGATGGAAGGGGGTCGACGGGCGAGCAGTACTTC	CSARDGRGSTGEQYF
few	.	TRBJ1-5	TRBV19	TGTGCCAGTAGTATAGTGGACAGCAATCAGCCCCAGCATTTT	CASSIVDSNQPQHF
few	.	TRBJ1-1	TRBV29-1	TGCAGCGCCCGGGAGATGAACACTGAAGCTTTCTTT	CSAREMNTEAFF
many	.	TRBJ1-2	TRBV20-1	TGCAGTGCTAGAAACCAAGGGGGGGGCCTTAACTATGGCTACACCTTC	CSARNQGGGLNYGYTF
few	.	TRBJ1-2	TRBV28	TGTGCCAGCAGTTTCCCCGGGGACGTGGACTATGGCTACACCTTC	CASSFPGDVDYGYTF
.	.	TRBJ1-1	TRBV2	TGTGCCAGCAGTCCGGAGGGGGGGAGGACTGAAGCTTTCTTT	CASSPEGGRTEAFF
.	.	TRBJ2-3	TRBV7-2	TGTGCCAGCTTACCCCACGGGGGTCCCTGGAATACGCAGTATTTT	CASLPHGGPWNTQYF
.	.	TRBJ2-3	TRBV6-6	TGTGCCAGCTCGGTAGGGGTAGATACGCAGTATTTT	CASSVGVDTQYF